The T cell receptor beta chain under discussion was sequenced for a study of blood T cell repertoires in COVID-19. Study details: Researchers got acute and convalescent COVID-19 samples from the United States, Italy and Spain. T cells, B-cell-depleted T cells, or PBMCs provided the cDNA or gDNA that served as material.

Source study methods: Counts of nucleated cells, estimated from reference gene primer amplification, were obtained. Some clones are missing from TCRdb's copy, which holds only in-frame ones; the method was immunoSEQ multiplex PCR. V, J and clone size reflect that table, while D and trimming were determined from the DNA. The sample gives roughly 140,000 clones, 85% to 90% of which show up once; around 16% is in the top ten. Germline V lookup: CDR1 LNHDA, CDR2 SQIVND (reference sequence). The junction had 11 bases not matched to a gene; V was cut back by 4 bases and J by 6 bases. There are 15 residues in the CDR3.

This chain joins TRBV19 and TRBJ1-2; 7 bases are a match to TRBD1. The source material was peripheral blood. This TCR was sampled from a woman between 40 and 50 years old with acute or convalescent COVID-19. CDR3 in DNA: TGTGCCAGTAGTAGACAGGGTCAGGCGCGAGATGGCTACACCTTC. As protein: CASSRQGQARDGYTF.